Listed here is a single TCR beta chain. This sample was included in a study of control samples from healthy donors and cancer patients. Method: immunoSEQ multiplex PCR; TCRdb's copy keeps in-frame clones and lacks some. The sample has just under 75,000 clones, approximately 84% seen once. The germline V gene encodes CDR1 MGHRA and CDR2 YSYEKL. J gave up 4 bases and V 2 bases, and 6 bases lay outside the gene matches. The CDR3 is 15 amino acids. This sequence joins TRBV4-1 and TRBJ2-7; the match to TRBD2 covers 9 bases. The TCR comes from a woman aged 45-60 years in good health. The sequenced sample was blood. The CDR3: CASSQNSGRGYEQYF. The DNA of the CDR3 is TGCGCCAGCAGCCAAAATAGCGGGAGAGGGTACGAGCAGTACTTC.